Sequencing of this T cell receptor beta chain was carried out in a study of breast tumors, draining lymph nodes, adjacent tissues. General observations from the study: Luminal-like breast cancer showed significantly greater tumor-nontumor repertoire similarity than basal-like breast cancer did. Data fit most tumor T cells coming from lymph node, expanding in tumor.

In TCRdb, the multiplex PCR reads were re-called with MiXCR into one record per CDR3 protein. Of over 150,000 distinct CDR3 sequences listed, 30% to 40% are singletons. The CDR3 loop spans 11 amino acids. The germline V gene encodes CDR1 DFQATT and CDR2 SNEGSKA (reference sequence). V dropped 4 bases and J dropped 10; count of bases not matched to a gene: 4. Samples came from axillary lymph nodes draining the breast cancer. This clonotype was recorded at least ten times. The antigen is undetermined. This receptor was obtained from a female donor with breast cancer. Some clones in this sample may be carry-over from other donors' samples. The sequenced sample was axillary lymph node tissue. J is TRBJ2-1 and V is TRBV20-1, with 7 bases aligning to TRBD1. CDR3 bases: TGCAGTGCTATCACAGGGGTCGAGCAGTTCTTC. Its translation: CSAITGVEQFF.